This T cell receptor beta chain derives from a study of blood T cell repertoires in COVID-19. Study-wide context: Acute and convalescent COVID-19 specimens originated in the United States, Italy and Spain. The analysed material was cDNA or gDNA that came from T cells, B-cell-depleted T cells, or PBMCs.

In the source study's methods: Amplification of reference gene primers provided the estimated nucleated cell counts. Method: immunoSEQ multiplex PCR; TCRdb's copy keeps in-frame clones and lacks some. V, J and clone size were drawn from that table, and D and trimming were deduced from the DNA. Of 97,000 or so clones in the sample, about 90% were seen once. The CDR3 has 15 residues. Germline V gives CDR1 MNHEY, CDR2 SVGAGI. The trim removed 0 bases at V and 7 bases at J, leaving 3 bases unmatched. Seattle's enrolled individuals joined amid active infection and were then monitored longitudinally. The chain couples TRBV6-5 to TRBJ1-6; 7 nucleotides align to TRBD1. This clonotype was sampled from a woman aged 45-65 years with COVID-19, enrolled during active disease. The sample was peripheral blood. The CDR3 nucleotides are TGTGCCAGCAGTTACTCGGGACAGTCGAATTCACCCCTCCACTTT. Protein product: CASSYSGQSNSPLHF.